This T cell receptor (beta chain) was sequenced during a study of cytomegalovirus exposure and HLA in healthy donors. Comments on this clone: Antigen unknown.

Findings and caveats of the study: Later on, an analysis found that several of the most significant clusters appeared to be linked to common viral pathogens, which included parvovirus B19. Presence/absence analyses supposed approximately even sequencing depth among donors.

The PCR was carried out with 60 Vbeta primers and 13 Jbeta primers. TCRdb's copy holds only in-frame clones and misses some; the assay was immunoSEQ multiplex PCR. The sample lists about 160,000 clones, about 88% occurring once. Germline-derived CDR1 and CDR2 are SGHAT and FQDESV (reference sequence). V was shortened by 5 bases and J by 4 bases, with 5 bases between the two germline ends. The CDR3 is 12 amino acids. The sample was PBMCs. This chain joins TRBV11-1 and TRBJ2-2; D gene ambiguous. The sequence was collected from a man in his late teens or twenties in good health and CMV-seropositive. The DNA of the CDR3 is TGTGCCAGCAGCCCAGGCACCGGGGAGCTGTTTTTT. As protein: CASSPGTGELFF.